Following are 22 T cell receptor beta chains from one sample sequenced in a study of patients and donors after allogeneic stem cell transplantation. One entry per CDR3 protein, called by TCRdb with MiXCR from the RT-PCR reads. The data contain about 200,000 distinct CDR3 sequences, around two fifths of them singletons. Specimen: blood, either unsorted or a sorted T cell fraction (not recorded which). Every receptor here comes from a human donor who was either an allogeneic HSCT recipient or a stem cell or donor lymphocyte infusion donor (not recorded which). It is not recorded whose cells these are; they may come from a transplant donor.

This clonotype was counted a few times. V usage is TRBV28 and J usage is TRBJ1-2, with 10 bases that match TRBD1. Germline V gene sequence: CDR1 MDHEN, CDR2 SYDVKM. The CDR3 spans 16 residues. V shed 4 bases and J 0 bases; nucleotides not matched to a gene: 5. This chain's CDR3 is CASSSFGTGANYGYTF. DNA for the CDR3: TGTGCCAGCAGTTCCTTCGGGACAGGGGCTAACTATGGCTACACCTTC.

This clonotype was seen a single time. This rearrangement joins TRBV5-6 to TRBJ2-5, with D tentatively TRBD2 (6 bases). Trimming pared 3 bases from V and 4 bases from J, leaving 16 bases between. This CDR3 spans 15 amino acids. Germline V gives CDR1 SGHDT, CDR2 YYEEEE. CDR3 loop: CASSWDGLIGETQYF. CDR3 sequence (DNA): TGTGCCAGCAGCTGGGATGGACTAATCGGAGAGACCCAGTACTTC.

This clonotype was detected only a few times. The CDR3 nucleotides read TGTGCCAGCAGCTGGACCACTAACTATGGCTACACCTTC. It codes for CASSWTTNYGYTF. The V gene is TRBV5-6, the J gene TRBJ1-2; no clear D. V lost 3 bases and J lost 0, with 6 bases in between. Germline CDR1 is SGHDT and CDR2 is YYEEEE. The CDR3 totals 13 residues.

CDR3 amino acids: CASSQGATGTENYGYTF. The CDR3 coding sequence is TGCGCCAGCAGCCAAGGCGCCACCGGGACCGAGAACTATGGCTACACCTTC. The V call is TRBV4-3, the J call TRBJ1-2, with D maybe TRBD1 (5 bases). With 1 base removed from V and 2 bases from J, the gap between germline ends came to 17 bases. Germline V gives CDR1 LGHNA, CDR2 YSLEER. This CDR3 has 17 amino acids.

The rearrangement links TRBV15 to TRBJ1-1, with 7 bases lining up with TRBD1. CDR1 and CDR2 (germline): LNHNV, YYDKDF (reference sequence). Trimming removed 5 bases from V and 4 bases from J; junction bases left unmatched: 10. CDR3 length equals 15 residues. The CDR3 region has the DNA TGTGCCACCAGCCAAAGGGCAGGGGGGGTCACTGAAGCTTTCTTT. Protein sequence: CATSQRAGGVTEAFF. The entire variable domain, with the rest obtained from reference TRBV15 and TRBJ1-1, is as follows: DAMVIQNPRYQVTQFGKPVTLSCSQTLNHNVMYWYQQKSSQAPKLLFHYYDKDFNNEADTPDNFQSRRPNTSFCFLDIRSPGLGDTAMYLCATSQRAGGVTEAFFGQGTRLTVV.

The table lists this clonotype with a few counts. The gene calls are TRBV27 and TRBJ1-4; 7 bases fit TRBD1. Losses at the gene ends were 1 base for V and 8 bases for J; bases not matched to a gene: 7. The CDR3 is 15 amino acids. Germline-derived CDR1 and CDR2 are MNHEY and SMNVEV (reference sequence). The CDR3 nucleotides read TGTGCCAGCAGTTTATTTAAGACAGGGACCGAAAAACTGTTTTTT. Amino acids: CASSLFKTGTEKLFF.

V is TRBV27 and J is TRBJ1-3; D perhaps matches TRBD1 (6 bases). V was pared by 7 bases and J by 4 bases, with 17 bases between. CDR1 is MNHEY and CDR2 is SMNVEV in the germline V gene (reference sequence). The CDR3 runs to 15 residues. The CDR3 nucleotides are TGTGCCAGCAAATCTTATCCAGGGGCAGGAAACACCATATATTTT. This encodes CASKSYPGAGNTIYF.

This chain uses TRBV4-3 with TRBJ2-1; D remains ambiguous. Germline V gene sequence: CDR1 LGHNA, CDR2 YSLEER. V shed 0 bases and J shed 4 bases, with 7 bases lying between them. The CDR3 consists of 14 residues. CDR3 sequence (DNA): TGCGCCAGCAGCCAAGATCTGGTGTACAATGAGCAGTTCTTC. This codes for CASSQDLVYNEQFF.

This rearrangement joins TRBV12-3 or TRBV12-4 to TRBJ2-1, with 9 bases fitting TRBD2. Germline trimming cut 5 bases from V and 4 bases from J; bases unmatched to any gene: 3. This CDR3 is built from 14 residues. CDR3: CASSSSGSYNEQFF. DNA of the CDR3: TGTGCCAGCAGTAGTAGCGGGAGTTACAATGAGCAGTTCTTC.

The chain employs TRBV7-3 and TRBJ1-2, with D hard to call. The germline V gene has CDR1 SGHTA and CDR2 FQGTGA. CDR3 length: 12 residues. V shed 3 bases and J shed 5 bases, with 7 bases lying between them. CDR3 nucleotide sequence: TGTGCCAGCAGCTTCGACGGGTATGGCTACACCTTC. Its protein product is CASSFDGYGYTF. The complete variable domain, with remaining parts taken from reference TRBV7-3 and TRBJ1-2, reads GAGVSQTPSNKVTEKGKYVELRCDPISGHTALYWYRQSLGQGPEFLIYFQGTGAADDSGLPNDRFFAVRPEGSVSTLKIQRTERGDSAVYLCASSFDGYGYTFGSGTRLTVV.

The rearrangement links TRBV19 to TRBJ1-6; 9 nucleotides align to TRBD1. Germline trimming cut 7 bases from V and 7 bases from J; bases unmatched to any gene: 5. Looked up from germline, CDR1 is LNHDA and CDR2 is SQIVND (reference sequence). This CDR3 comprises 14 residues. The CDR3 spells CASTPGTGNSPLHF. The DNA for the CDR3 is TGTGCCAGTACCCCCGGGACAGGGAATTCACCCCTCCACTTT.

The CDR3 bases are TGTGCCAGCAGCTTAACCCCCGATAGAGGGTCAAGTCAGCCCCAGCATTTT. Amino acid sequence: CASSLTPDRGSSQPQHF. The chain couples TRBV7-2 to TRBJ1-5; D is ambiguous. V lost 2 bases, J lost 6 bases, and 20 bases lay in between. Germline CDR1 SGHTA, CDR2 FQGNSA. The CDR3 consists of 17 residues.

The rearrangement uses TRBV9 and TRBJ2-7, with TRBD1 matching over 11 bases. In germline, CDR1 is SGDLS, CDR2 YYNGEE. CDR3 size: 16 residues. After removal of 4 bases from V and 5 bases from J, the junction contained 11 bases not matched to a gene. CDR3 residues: CASSPEGGQGGDEQYF. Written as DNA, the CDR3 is TGTGCCAGCAGCCCCGAAGGGGGACAGGGGGGCGACGAGCAGTACTTC.

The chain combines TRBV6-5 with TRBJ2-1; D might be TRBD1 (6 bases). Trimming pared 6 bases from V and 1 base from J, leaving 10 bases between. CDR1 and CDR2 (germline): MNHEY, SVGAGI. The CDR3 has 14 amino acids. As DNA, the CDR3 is TGTGCCAGCAGCTATAGGGGGTCCTACAATGAGCAGTTCTTC. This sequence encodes CASSYRGSYNEQFF.

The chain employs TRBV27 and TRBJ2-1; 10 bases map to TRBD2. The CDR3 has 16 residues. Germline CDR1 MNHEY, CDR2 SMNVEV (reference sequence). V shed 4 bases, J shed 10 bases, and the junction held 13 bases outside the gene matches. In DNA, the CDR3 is TGTGCCAGCAGTTCCCCGGGACTAGCGCCCGGGGGGGAGCAGTTCTTC. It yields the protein CASSSPGLAPGGEQFF.

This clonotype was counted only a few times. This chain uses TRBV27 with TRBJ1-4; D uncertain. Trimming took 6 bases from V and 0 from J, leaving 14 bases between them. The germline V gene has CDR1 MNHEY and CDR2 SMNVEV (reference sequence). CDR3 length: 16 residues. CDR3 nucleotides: TGTGCCAGCAGCCCATGGACGGGTGCAACTAATGAAAAACTGTTTTTT. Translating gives CASSPWTGATNEKLFF.

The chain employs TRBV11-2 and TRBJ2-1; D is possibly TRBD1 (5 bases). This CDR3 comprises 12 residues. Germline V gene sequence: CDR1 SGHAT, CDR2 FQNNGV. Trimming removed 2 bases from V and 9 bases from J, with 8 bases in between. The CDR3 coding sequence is TGTGCCAGCAGCTTAATAGGGGTTGAGCAGTTCTTC. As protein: CASSLIGVEQFF.

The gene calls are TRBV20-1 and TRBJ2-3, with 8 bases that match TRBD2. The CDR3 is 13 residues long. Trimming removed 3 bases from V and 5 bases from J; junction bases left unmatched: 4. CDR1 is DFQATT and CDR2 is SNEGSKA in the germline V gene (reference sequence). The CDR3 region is CSARREVGDTQYF. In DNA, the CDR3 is TGCAGTGCTAGGCGGGAGGTAGGAGATACGCAGTATTTT.

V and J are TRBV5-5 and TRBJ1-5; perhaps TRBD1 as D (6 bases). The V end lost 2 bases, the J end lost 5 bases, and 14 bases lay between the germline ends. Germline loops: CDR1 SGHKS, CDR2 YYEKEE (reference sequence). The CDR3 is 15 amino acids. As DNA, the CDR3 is TGTGCCAGCAGCTTTAGGGACATCGGACATCAGCCCCAGCATTTT. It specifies CASSFRDIGHQPQHF.

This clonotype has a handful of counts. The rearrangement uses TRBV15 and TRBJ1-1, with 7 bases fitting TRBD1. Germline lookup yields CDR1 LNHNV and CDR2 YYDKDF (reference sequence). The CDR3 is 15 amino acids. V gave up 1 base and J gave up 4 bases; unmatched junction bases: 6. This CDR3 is CATSRVDREATEAFF. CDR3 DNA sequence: TGTGCCACCAGCAGAGTTGACAGGGAGGCCACTGAAGCTTTCTTT.

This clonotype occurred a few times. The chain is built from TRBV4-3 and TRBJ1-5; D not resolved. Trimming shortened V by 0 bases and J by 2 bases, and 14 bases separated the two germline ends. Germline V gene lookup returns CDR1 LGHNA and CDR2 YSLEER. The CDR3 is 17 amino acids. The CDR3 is CASSQDHGTGGNQPQHF. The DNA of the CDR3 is TGCGCCAGCAGCCAAGATCATGGAACGGGCGGCAATCAGCCCCAGCATTTT.

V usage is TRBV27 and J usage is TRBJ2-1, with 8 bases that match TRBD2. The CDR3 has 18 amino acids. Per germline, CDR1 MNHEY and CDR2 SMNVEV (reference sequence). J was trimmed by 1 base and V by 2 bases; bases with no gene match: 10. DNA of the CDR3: TGTGCCAGCAGTTTAGGGCAAGGGAGCGGGAGTTCCTACAATGAGCAGTTCTTC. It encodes CASSLGQGSGSSYNEQFF.